This entry lists 32 T cell receptor beta chains sequenced from one sample in a study of T cell changes during pregnancy in multiple sclerosis. Some clones are missing from TCRdb's copy, which holds only in-frame ones; the method was immunoSEQ multiplex PCR. The sample has 75,000 to 95,000 clones, about 90% seen once; the top ten hold about 1%. Sequencing used peripheral blood, obtained in the first trimester of pregnancy. These receptors were obtained from a female donor in good health, enrolled as a control in a pregnancy study.

This chain links TRBV5-4 with TRBJ2-5, with D perhaps matching TRBD2 (6 bases). Germline values: CDR1 SGHNT, CDR2 YYREEE (reference sequence). CDR3 size: 17 residues. The V end lost 4 bases, the J end lost 7 bases, and 26 bases lay between the germline ends. In DNA, the CDR3 is TGTGCCAGCAGCCAAGAGGGACGGGCCCTAGTGGGGGGGACCCAGTACTTC. Its translation is CASSQEGRALVGGTQYF.

V gene TRBV5-4 combines with J gene TRBJ1-1; D is ambiguous. V was cut by 1 base and J by 1 base, with 11 bases left in between. The germline CDR1 and CDR2 sequences are SGHNT and YYREEE (reference sequence). The CDR3 runs 15 residues. The CDR3 protein is CASSLQAGSNTEAFF. The DNA of the CDR3 is TGTGCCAGCAGCTTGCAAGCCGGGTCGAACACTGAAGCTTTCTTT.

The V and J genes are TRBV10-3 and TRBJ2-2, with TRBD1 matching over 10 bases. Trimming removed 6 bases from V and 6 bases from J; junction bases left unmatched: 10. This CDR3 is 16 amino acids long. Germline values: CDR1 ENHRY, CDR2 SYGVKD. The CDR3 here is CAISPTGGGNPGELFF. CDR3 nucleotides: TGTGCCATCAGCCCGACAGGGGGCGGCAACCCCGGGGAGCTGTTTTTT.

In nucleotides, the CDR3 is TGTGCCAGCAGCTTCCTGTTCCAGGGGGAGAACACTGAAGCTTTCTTT. Its protein product is CASSFLFQGENTEAFF. This chain uses TRBV12-1 with TRBJ1-1; TRBD1, the table's D call, lacks a check against the DNA. TRBV12-1 is marked as a pseudogene. This CDR3 region has 16 residues.

The V and J genes are TRBV28 and TRBJ2-1; 9 bases are a match to TRBD2. With V trimmed by 8 bases and J by 3 bases, 8 bases remained unmatched. The CDR3 contains 15 residues. Germline CDR1 is MDHEN and CDR2 is SYDVKM. CDR3 region: CASGTRGGGYNEQFF. In DNA form, the CDR3 reads TGTGCCAGCGGGACTCGCGGGGGGGGCTACAATGAGCAGTTCTTC. The variable domain in full, completed from reference TRBV28 and TRBJ2-1, reads DVKVTQSSRYLVKRTGEKVFLECVQDMDHENMFWYRQDPGLGLRLIYFSYDVKMKEKGDIPEGYSVSREKKERFSLILESASTNQTSMYLCASGTRGGGYNEQFFGPGTRLTVL.

The chain employs TRBV5-1 and TRBJ1-4, with unresolved D. Trimming took off 4 bases at V and 8 bases at J, with 21 bases between the two ends. This CDR3 is 16 amino acids long. Germline lookup yields CDR1 SGHRS and CDR2 YFSETQ. CDR3 sequence (DNA): TGCGCCAGCAGCCCCCGGACCCTCGGGGAGTTCGAAAAACTGTTTTTT. Residues: CASSPRTLGEFEKLFF.

Here the CDR3 reads CASSQEPGQGWEKLFF. The CDR3 nucleotides are TGTGCCAGCAGTCAGGAACCGGGACAGGGGTGGGAAAAACTGTTTTTT. The chain links TRBV28 to TRBJ1-4; 10 bases line up with TRBD1. Germline CDR1 MDHEN, CDR2 SYDVKM. Germline trimming cut 5 bases from V and 8 bases from J; bases unmatched to any gene: 11. This CDR3 is 16 amino acids long.

The J gene is TRBJ2-2, the V gene TRBV27; D might be TRBD2 (6 bases). The CDR3 is 17 amino acids. V dropped 3 bases and J dropped 5 bases, with 19 bases sitting between them. Germline assignment: CDR1 MNHEY and CDR2 SMNVEV (reference sequence). CDR3 DNA: TGTGCCAGCAGTTTTTCCGGGGTAAAGGGGACTACCGGGGAGCTGTTTTTT. This encodes CASSFSGVKGTTGELFF.

The CDR3: CASSQMTGTAPYEQYF. CDR3 nucleotides: TGCGCCAGCAGCCAAATGACGGGGACAGCCCCCTACGAGCAGTACTTC. This chain uses TRBV4-1 with TRBJ2-7, with 7 positions matching TRBD1. Germline V lookup: CDR1 MGHRA, CDR2 YSYEKL. The V segment lost 2 bases and the J segment 2 bases; nucleotides outside the gene matches: 9. The CDR3 spans 16 residues.

The rearrangement joins TRBV27 to TRBJ2-5; D is undetermined. CDR1 and CDR2 (germline): MNHEY, SMNVEV (reference sequence). V was shortened by 5 bases and J by 4 bases, with 8 bases between the two germline ends. This CDR3 spans 12 amino acids. The CDR3 region has the DNA TGTGCCAGCAGTGTGTCCGGAGAGACCCAGTACTTC. It is translated as CASSVSGETQYF.

The gene calls are TRBV9 and TRBJ2-5; D gene uncertain. The CDR3 contains 15 residues. Trimming cost V 1 base and J 3 bases, with 13 bases left between them. The germline V gene has CDR1 SGDLS and CDR2 YYNGEE. This CDR3 is CASSVYAGGKETQYF. CDR3 DNA sequence: TGTGCCAGCAGCGTATACGCTGGCGGAAAAGAGACCCAGTACTTC.

In its sample, this clone was seen a few times. The chain carries TRBV28 and TRBJ1-1; the D is unclear. The CDR3 runs 15 residues. V lost 3 bases and J lost 0, with 11 bases in between. CDR1 and CDR2 from the germline V gene are MDHEN and SYDVKM. CDR3 DNA sequence: TGTGCCAGCAGTTTCCACACAGACATGAACACTGAAGCTTTCTTT. This encodes CASSFHTDMNTEAFF.

The chain uses TRBV4-3 and TRBJ2-7, with 7 bases matching TRBD1. The CDR3 runs 14 residues. Germline CDR1 is LGHNA and CDR2 is YSLEER. V gave up 4 bases and J gave up 1 base; unmatched junction bases: 4. The CDR3 DNA reads TGCGCCAGCAGCCCGACAGGGACATCCTACGAGCAGTACTTC. Encoded protein: CASSPTGTSYEQYF.

The chain joins TRBV7-9 to TRBJ1-4; D uncertain. The CDR3 sequence is 17 residues long. CDR1 SEHNR and CDR2 FQNEAQ come from the germline V gene (reference sequence). Trimming left V 5 bases short and J 5 bases short, with 21 bases between. CDR3 sequence reads: CASSPQRFITANEKLFF. CDR3 DNA sequence: TGTGCCAGCAGCCCGCAACGATTCATAACCGCGAATGAAAAACTGTTTTTT.

The chain employs TRBV7-9 and TRBJ1-2; 8 bases align to TRBD1. After removal of 5 bases from V and 0 bases from J, the junction contained 11 bases not matched to a gene. There are 17 residues in the CDR3. Germline values: CDR1 SEHNR, CDR2 FQNEAQ (reference sequence). This chain's CDR3 is CASSITGGGASNYGYTF. As DNA, the CDR3 is TGTGCCAGCAGCATCACAGGGGGTGGGGCTTCTAACTATGGCTACACCTTC.

The chain recombines TRBV4-3 with TRBJ2-7; 7 bases agree with TRBD1. The CDR3 has 16 residues. The trim removed 1 base at V and 7 bases at J, leaving 13 bases unmatched. Germline V gives CDR1 LGHNA, CDR2 YSLEER. The CDR3 DNA reads as TGCGCCAGCAGCCAAGCCTTGACAGGGCCCTGGGGGGAGCAGTACTTC. It encodes CASSQALTGPWGEQYF.

The chain uses TRBV11-2 and TRBJ2-5; 8 bases align to TRBD1. There are 14 residues in the CDR3. V shed 5 bases and J 9 bases; nucleotides not matched to a gene: 11. Germline-derived CDR1 and CDR2 are SGHAT and FQNNGV. The CDR3 coding sequence is TGTGCCAGCAGCCAGGGGCAGACAGGGGAGGCCCAGTACTTC. Translating it yields CASSQGQTGEAQYF. The variable domain in full, completed from reference TRBV11-2 and TRBJ2-5, reads EAGVAQSPRYKIIEKRQSVAFWCNPISGHATLYWYQQILGQGPKLLIQFQNNGVVDDSQLPKDRFSAERLKGVDSTLKIQPAKLEDSAVYLCASSQGQTGEAQYFGPGTRLLVL.

This clone was counted a few times. The chain is built from TRBV7-2 and TRBJ2-1; D might be TRBD2 (6 bases). V was cut by 2 bases and J by 4 bases, with 12 bases left in between. Germline V lookup: CDR1 SGHTA, CDR2 FQGNSA. CDR3 length: 15 amino acids. CDR3 residues: CASSLLGGGYNEQFF. The CDR3 nucleotides are TGTGCCAGCAGCTTATTGGGAGGTGGATACAATGAGCAGTTCTTC.

The CDR3 DNA follows: TGTGCCAGCAGTCGGAATTCAGGCTGGCCCCAGCATTTT. Translating gives CASSRNSGWPQHF. The chain combines TRBV6-5 with TRBJ1-5; D is unclear. From germline, CDR1 is MNHEY and CDR2 SVGAGI. The CDR3 totals 13 residues. V lost 5 bases, J lost 9 bases, and 14 bases lay in between.

The J gene is TRBJ2-2, the V gene TRBV6-1, with TRBD2 matching over 14 bases. Per the germline V gene, CDR1 is MNHNS and CDR2 is SASEGT. V shed 4 bases, J shed 6 bases, and the junction held 7 bases outside the gene matches. The CDR3 is made up of 17 amino acids. This CDR3 reads CASSGGGLAGDPGELFF. The CDR3 nucleotides are TGTGCCAGCAGTGGGGGGGGACTAGCGGGGGATCCCGGGGAGCTGTTTTTT.

The chain links TRBV18 to TRBJ2-2; no firm D call. Trimming removed 3 bases at V and 0 bases at J, with 5 bases between. CDR3 length: 14 residues. Germline CDR1 is KGHSH and CDR2 is LQKENI. The DNA for the CDR3 is TGTGCCAGCTCACCGAGTCCGAACACCGGGGAGCTGTTTTTT. Translation gives CASSPSPNTGELFF.

The chain carries TRBV28 and TRBJ1-2, with unresolved D. V was clipped by 3 bases and J by 8 bases, with 13 bases between them. This CDR3 spans 13 amino acids. Germline CDR1 is MDHEN and CDR2 is SYDVKM. As DNA, the CDR3 is TGTGCCAGCAGTTTGAGCAGGTTCAGAGGCTACACCTTC. Its protein is CASSLSRFRGYTF.

V usage is TRBV19 and J usage is TRBJ1-1, with 8 bases fitting TRBD1. CDR3 size: 13 residues. With V trimmed by 6 bases and J by 3 bases, 3 bases remained unmatched. Germline V gives CDR1 LNHDA, CDR2 SQIVND (reference sequence). The CDR3 DNA reads as TGTGCCAGTAGCAGGGGGCCGGACACTGAAGCTTTCTTT. Translating gives CASSRGPDTEAFF.

The chain couples TRBV7-6 to TRBJ2-7; 9 bases match TRBD1. CDR1 SGHVS and CDR2 FNYEAQ come from the germline V gene. The CDR3 is made up of 15 amino acids. J lost 3 bases, V lost 4 bases, and 7 bases had no gene match. The chain's CDR3 is CASSSPGQGLYEQYF. CDR3 sequence (DNA): TGTGCCAGCAGCTCGCCGGGACAGGGCCTCTACGAGCAGTACTTC.

This clone was counted once. This rearrangement joins TRBV7-6 to TRBJ2-7, with a tentative D call TRBD2 (5 bases). The V gene's germline CDR1 is SGHVS and CDR2 FNYEAQ. The ends were cut back, 0 bases at V and 4 bases at J, with 28 bases in the middle. This CDR3 spans 20 amino acids. CDR3 amino acids: CASSLARADLPSPFLYEQYF. CDR3 in DNA: TGTGCCAGCAGCTTAGCGCGGGCGGACCTCCCCTCGCCGTTTCTGTACGAGCAGTACTTC.

The chain combines TRBV5-4 with TRBJ1-6; D unresolved. This CDR3 region has 15 residues. V was clipped by 4 bases and J by 8 bases, with 16 bases between them. From germline, CDR1 is SGHNT and CDR2 YYREEE (reference sequence). In nucleotides, the CDR3 is TGTGCCAGCAGCCCCGGAGCGGGTACGGATTCACCCCTCCACTTT. Translating it yields CASSPGAGTDSPLHF.

The chain couples TRBV5-8 to TRBJ2-5, with TRBD2 matching over 9 bases. Trimming removed 0 bases from V and 2 bases from J; junction bases left unmatched: 5. CDR1 is SGHTS, CDR2 YDEGEE, per germline. CDR3 length: 16 residues. The CDR3 loop reads CASSLGLAGDQETQYF. The CDR3 bases are TGTGCCAGCAGCTTGGGGTTAGCGGGGGATCAAGAGACCCAGTACTTC.

V and J are TRBV5-1 and TRBJ2-3, with TRBD2 matching over 12 bases. The CDR3 runs 16 residues. V lost 6 bases to trimming and J lost 0 bases; unmatched junction nucleotides: 5. Per germline, CDR1 SGHRS and CDR2 YFSETQ. The CDR3: CASTLLAGGSTDTQYF. The CDR3, as DNA: TGCGCCAGCACTCTTCTAGCGGGAGGGAGCACAGATACGCAGTATTTT.

The gene calls are TRBV27 and TRBJ2-1; a weak D match, TRBD1 (6 bases). V shed 10 bases and J shed 0 bases, with 13 bases lying between them. This CDR3 spans 14 amino acids. The germline gives CDR1 MNHEY, CDR2 SMNVEV (reference sequence). DNA for the CDR3: TGTGCCACCCGAGGGGGAAGCTCCTACAATGAGCAGTTCTTC. This gives the protein CATRGGSSYNEQFF.

The CDR3 nucleotides are TGCGCCAGCAGTCATACCGGTACGACAAATCAGCCCCAGCATTTT. Translated, it gives CASSHTGTTNQPQHF. The gene calls are TRBV23-1 and TRBJ1-5; no definite D call. TRBV23-1 is annotated as an ORF whose role is uncertain. This CDR3 comprises 15 residues. V shed 3 bases and J shed 4 bases, with 13 bases lying between them.

The chain is built from TRBV4-2 and TRBJ2-2, with 13 bases matching TRBD2. The CDR3 runs to 17 residues. Losses at the gene ends were 0 bases for V and 6 bases for J; bases not matched to a gene: 4. Germline V lookup: CDR1 LGHNA, CDR2 YNFKEQ. CDR3 DNA sequence: TGTGCCAGCAGCCAAGAACTAGCGGGGGGGCTCTCCGGGGAGCTGTTTTTT. Its translation: CASSQELAGGLSGELFF.

This sequence joins TRBV19 and TRBJ2-7; a possible D gene is TRBD1 (6 bases). Trimming stripped 10 bases from V and 4 bases from J, with 26 bases between. The CDR3 has 16 residues. The germline CDR1 and CDR2 sequences are LNHDA and SQIVND (reference sequence). The CDR3 region has the DNA TGTGCCACCCAACCCCAACAGGGCCTAGAACCATACGAGCAGTACTTC. It encodes CATQPQQGLEPYEQYF.